The clone carrying this T cell receptor (beta chain) appeared once. Trimming took 0 bases from V and 5 from J, leaving 14 bases between them. Germline V gene sequence: CDR1 KGHSH, CDR2 LQKENI. CDR3 size: 16 residues. This record comes from a study of blood T cell repertoires in COVID-19. Across the whole study: Sites across the United States, Italy and Spain contributed samples from acute and convalescent COVID-19. T cells, B-cell-depleted T cells, or PBMCs supplied cDNA or gDNA.

Per the study methods: Amplifying reference gene primers gave estimates of nucleated cell counts. The protocol was immunoSEQ multiplex PCR, while the TCRdb copy is restricted to in-frame clones and leaves out a portion. From that table come the V and J calls and clone size; the DNA was used to work out D and trimming. Of about 110,000 clones in the sample, over 75% were seen once. The gene calls are TRBV18 and TRBJ2-1; TRBD1 is a possible D gene (6 bases). The receptor's source is a man in his fifties or sixties with acute or convalescent COVID-19. The specimen was peripheral blood. CDR3 loop: CASSPPNRVADNEQFF. The CDR3 DNA reads as TGTGCCAGCTCACCACCGAACAGGGTTGCCGACAATGAGCAGTTCTTC. Full variable domain (missing parts from reference TRBV18 and TRBJ2-1): NAGVMQNPRHLVRRRGQEARLRCSPMKGHSHVYWYRQLPEEGLKFMVYLQKENIIDESGMPKERFSAEFPKEGPSILRIQQVVRGDSAAYFCASSPPNRVADNEQFFGPGTRLTVL.